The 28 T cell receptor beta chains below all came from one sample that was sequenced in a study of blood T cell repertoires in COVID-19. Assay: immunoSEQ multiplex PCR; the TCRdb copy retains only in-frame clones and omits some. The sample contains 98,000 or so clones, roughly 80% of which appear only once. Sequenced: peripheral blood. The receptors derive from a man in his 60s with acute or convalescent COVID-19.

In DNA, the CDR3 is TGTGCCAGCAGCTTAAGTGGAGGGGGCTTTAGCTCCTACGAGCAGTACTTC. This sequence encodes CASSLSGGGFSSYEQYF. The chain has TRBV11-2 and TRBJ2-7; maybe TRBD1 (7 bases). The CDR3 contains 17 residues. Germline CDR1 and CDR2: SGHAT and FQNNGV. Trimming cost V 2 bases and J 0 bases, with 17 bases left between them.

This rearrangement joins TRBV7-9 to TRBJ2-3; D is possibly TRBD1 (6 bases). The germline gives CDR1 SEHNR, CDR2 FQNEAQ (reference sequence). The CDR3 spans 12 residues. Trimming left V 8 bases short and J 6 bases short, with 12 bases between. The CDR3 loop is CASGQGTDTQYF. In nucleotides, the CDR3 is TGTGCCAGCGGCCAGGGGACGGATACGCAGTATTTT. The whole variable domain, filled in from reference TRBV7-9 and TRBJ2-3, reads DTGVSQNPRHKITKRGQNVTFRCDPISEHNRLYWYRQTLGQGPEFLTYFQNEAQLEKSRLLSDRFSAERPKGSFSTLEIQRTEQGDSAMYLCASGQGTDTQYFGPGTRLTVL.

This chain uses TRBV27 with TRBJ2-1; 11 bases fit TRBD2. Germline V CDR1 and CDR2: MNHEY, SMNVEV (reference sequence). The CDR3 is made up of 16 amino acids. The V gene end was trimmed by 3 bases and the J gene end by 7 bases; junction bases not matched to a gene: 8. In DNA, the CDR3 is TGTGCCAGCAGTTTGTTAACTAGCGGGAGCTGGAATGAGCAGTTCTTC. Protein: CASSLLTSGSWNEQFF.

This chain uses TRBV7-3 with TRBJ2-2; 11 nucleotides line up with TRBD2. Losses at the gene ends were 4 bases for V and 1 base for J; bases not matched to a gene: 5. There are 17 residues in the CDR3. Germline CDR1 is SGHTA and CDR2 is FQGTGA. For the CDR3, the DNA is TGTGCCAGCAGCTCATATGGGACTAGCGGGAACACCGGGGAGCTGTTTTTT. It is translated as CASSSYGTSGNTGELFF.

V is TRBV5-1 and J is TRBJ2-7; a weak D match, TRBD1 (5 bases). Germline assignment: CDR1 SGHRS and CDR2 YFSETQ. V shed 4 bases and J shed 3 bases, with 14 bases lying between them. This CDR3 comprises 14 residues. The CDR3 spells CASSPTLDSYEQYF. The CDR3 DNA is TGCGCCAGCAGCCCGACCCTTGACAGCTACGAGCAGTACTTC.

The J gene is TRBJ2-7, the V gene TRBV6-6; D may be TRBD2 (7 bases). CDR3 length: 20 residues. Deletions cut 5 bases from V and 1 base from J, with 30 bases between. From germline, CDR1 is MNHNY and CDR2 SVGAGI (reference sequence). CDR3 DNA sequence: TGTGCCAGCAGTCGGAATAGTTACAGGGCAGGGGCTAGCGGTTCCTACGAGCAGTACTTC. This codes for CASSRNSYRAGASGSYEQYF.

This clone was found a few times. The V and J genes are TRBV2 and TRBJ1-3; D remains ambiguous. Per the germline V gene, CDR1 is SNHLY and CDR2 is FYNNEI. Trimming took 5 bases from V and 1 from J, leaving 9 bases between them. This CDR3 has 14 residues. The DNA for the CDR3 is TGTGCCAGCAGTCCCGGGATTTCTGGAAACACCATATATTTT. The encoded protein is CASSPGISGNTIYF. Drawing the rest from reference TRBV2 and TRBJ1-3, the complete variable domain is EPEVTQTPSHQVTQMGQEVILRCVPISNHLYFYWYRQILGQKVEFLVSFYNNEISEKSEIFDDQFSVERPDGSNFTLKIRSTKLEDSAMYFCASSPGISGNTIYFGEGSWLTVV.

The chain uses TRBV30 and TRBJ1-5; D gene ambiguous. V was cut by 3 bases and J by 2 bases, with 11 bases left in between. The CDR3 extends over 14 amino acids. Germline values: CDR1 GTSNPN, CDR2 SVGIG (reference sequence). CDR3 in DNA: TGTGCCTGGAGCCCGGGCGGGGGCAATCAGCCCCAGCATTTT. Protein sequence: CAWSPGGGNQPQHF.

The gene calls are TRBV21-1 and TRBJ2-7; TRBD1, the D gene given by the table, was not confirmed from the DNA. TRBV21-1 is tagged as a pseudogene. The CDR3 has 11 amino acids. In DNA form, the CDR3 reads TGTGCCACCGACAGCCACTACGAGCAGTACTTC. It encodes CATDSHYEQYF.

CDR3 protein: CASSVSKLFF. The CDR3 bases are TGTGCCAGCAGTGTTAGCAAACTGTTTTTT. The V call is TRBV2, the J call TRBJ1-4, with unresolved D. CDR1 is SNHLY and CDR2 is FYNNEI in the germline V gene. The CDR3 has 10 residues. V was cut by 4 bases and J by 11 bases, with 5 bases left in between. The variable domain in full, with the rest retrieved from reference TRBV2 and TRBJ1-4, is EPEVTQTPSHQVTQMGQEVILRCVPISNHLYFYWYRQILGQKVEFLVSFYNNEISEKSEIFDDQFSVERPDGSNFTLKIRSTKLEDSAMYFCASSVSKLFFGSGTQLSVL.

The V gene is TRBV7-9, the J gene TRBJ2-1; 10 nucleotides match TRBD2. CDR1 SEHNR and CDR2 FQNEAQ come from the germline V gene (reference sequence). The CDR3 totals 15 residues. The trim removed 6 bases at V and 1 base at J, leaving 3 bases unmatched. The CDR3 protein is CASRASGSSYNEQFF. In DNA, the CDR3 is TGTGCCAGCAGAGCTAGCGGGAGTTCCTACAATGAGCAGTTCTTC.

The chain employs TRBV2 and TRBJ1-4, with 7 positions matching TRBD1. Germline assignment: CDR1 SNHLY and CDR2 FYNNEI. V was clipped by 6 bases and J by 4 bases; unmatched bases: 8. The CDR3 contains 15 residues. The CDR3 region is CASRPGQAFNEKLFF. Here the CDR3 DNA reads TGTGCCAGCAGACCCGGACAGGCCTTTAATGAAAAACTGTTTTTT.

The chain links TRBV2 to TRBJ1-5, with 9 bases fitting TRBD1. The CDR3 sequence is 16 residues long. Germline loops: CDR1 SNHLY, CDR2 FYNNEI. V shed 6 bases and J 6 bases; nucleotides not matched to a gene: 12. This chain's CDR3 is CASSLQGAGTGQPQHF. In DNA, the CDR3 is TGTGCCAGCAGCTTACAGGGGGCTGGGACCGGTCAGCCCCAGCATTTT.

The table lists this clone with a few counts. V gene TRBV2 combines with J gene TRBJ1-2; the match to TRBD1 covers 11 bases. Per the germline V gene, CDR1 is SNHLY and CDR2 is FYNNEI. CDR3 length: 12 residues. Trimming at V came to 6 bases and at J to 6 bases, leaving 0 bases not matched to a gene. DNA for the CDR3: TGTGCCAGCAGGGGACAGGGGGATGGCTACACCTTC. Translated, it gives CASRGQGDGYTF.

CDR3 sequence: CASSLYSANTGELFF. Here the CDR3 DNA reads TGTGCCAGCAGCTTATACAGTGCGAACACCGGGGAGCTGTTTTTT. The rearrangement uses TRBV7-9 and TRBJ2-2; no definite D call. With 2 bases removed from V and 0 bases from J, the gap between germline ends came to 7 bases. Germline lookup yields CDR1 SEHNR and CDR2 FQNEAQ (reference sequence). The CDR3 has 15 residues.

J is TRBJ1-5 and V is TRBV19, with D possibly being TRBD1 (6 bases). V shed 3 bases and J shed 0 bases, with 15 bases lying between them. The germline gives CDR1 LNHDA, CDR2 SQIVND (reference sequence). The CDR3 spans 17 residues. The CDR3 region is CASSIGGGRISNQPQHF. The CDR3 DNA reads TGTGCCAGTAGTATTGGGGGGGGCAGGATTAGCAATCAGCCCCAGCATTTT.

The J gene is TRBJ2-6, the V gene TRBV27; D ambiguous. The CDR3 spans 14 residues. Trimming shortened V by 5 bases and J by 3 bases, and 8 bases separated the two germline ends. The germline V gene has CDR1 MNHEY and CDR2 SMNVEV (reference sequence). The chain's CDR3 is CASSPTIGANVLTF. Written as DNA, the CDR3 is TGTGCCAGCAGTCCTACCATTGGGGCCAACGTCCTGACTTTC.

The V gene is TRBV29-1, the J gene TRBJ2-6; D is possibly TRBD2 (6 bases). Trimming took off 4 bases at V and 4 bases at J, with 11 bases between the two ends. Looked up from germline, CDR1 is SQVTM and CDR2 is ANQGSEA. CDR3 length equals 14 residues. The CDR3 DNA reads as TGCAGCGTTGGGGCGGGAACAGGGGCCAACGTCCTGACTTTC. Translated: CSVGAGTGANVLTF. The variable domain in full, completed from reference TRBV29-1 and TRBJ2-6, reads SAVISQKPSRDICQRGTSLTIQCQVDSQVTMMFWYRQQPGQSLTLIATANQGSEATYESGFVIDKFPISRPNLTFSTLTVSNMSPEDSSIYLCSVGAGTGANVLTFGAGSRLTVL.

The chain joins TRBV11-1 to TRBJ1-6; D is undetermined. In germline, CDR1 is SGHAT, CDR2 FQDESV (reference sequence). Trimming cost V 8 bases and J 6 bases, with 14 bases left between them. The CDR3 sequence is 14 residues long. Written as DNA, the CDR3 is TGTGCCAGCGGACCCGAGGGCCGTAATTCACCCCTCCACTTT. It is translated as CASGPEGRNSPLHF.

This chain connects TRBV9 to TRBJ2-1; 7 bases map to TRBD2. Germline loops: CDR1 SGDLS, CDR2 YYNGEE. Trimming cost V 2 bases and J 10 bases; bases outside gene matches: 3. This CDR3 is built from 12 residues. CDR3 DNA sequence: TGTGCCAGCAGCGTGCATAGCGGGGAGCAGTTCTTC. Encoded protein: CASSVHSGEQFF.

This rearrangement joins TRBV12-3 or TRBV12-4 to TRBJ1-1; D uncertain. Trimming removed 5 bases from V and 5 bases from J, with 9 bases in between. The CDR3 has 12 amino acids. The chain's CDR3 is CASSRSRTEAFF. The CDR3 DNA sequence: TGTGCCAGCAGTCGCTCCCGGACTGAAGCTTTCTTT.

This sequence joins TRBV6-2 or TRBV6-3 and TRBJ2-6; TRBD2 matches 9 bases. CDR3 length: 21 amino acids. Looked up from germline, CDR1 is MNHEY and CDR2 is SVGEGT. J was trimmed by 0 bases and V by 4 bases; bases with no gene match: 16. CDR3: CASSSGTVGLATISGANVLTF. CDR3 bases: TGTGCCAGCAGTTCAGGAACGGTGGGACTAGCCACCATCTCTGGGGCCAACGTCCTGACTTTC.

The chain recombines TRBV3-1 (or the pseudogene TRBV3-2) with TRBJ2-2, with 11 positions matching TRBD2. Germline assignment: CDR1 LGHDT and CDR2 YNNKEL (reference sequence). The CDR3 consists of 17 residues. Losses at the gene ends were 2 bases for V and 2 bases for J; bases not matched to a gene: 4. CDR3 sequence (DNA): TGTGCCAGCAGCCAATCTACTAGCGGGAGTAACACCGGGGAGCTGTTTTTT. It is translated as CASSQSTSGSNTGELFF.

The DNA for the CDR3 is TGTGCCAGCAGCTCCGGTCGAGCCTACGAGCAGTACTTC. This sequence encodes CASSSGRAYEQYF. The chain links TRBV7-9 to TRBJ2-7; D uncertain. Looked up from germline, CDR1 is SEHNR and CDR2 is FQNEAQ (reference sequence). V lost 4 bases, J lost 2 bases, and 9 bases lay in between. This CDR3 comprises 13 residues.

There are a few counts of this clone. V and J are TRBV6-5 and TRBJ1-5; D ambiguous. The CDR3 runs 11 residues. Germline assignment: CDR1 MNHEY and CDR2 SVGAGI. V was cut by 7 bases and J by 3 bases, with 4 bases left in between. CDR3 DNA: TGTGCCAGCAATAACAATCAGCCCCAGCATTTT. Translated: CASNNNQPQHF.

The CDR3 loop reads CASSGTGSGNTIYF. The CDR3 region has the DNA TGTGCCAGCAGCGGTACAGGGTCCGGAAACACCATATATTTT. This rearrangement joins TRBV9 to TRBJ1-3; the D gene is possibly TRBD1 (6 bases). CDR3 length: 14 amino acids. V was pared by 3 bases and J by 4 bases, with 11 bases between. CDR1 SGDLS and CDR2 YYNGEE come from the germline V gene.

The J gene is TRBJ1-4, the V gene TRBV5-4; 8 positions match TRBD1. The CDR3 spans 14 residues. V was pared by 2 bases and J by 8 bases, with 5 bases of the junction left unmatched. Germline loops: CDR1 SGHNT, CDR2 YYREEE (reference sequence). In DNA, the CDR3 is TGTGCCAGCAGCTTAGGACAGGGAAGGGAAAAACTGTTTTTT. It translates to CASSLGQGREKLFF.

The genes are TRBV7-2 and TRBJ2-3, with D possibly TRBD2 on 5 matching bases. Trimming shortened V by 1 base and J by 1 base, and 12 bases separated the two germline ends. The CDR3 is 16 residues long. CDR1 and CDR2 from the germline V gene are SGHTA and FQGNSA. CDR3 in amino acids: CASSLDYPGGTDTQYF. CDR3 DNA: TGTGCCAGCAGCTTAGACTACCCCGGGGGCACAGATACGCAGTATTTT.